The T cell receptor beta chain under discussion was sequenced for a study of CD8 T cells in ankylosing spondylitis. TCRdb redid the calling of the 5' RACE reads with MiXCR, one entry per CDR3 protein. Here the sample spans approximately 240,000 distinct CDR3 sequences, about 10% being singletons. The table lists this clonotype with many counts. The antigen remains undetermined. Study observations and caveats: Some motif variants had been reported before (in reactive arthritis synovial fluid and blood).

This CDR3 spans 15 amino acids. Trimming cost V 1 base and J 4 bases, with 11 bases left between them. Germline CDR1 reads LGHDT; CDR2 reads YNNKEL (reference sequence). This sequence originates from a male donor with ankylosing spondylitis or in good health (not recorded which). The V gene is TRBV3-1, the J gene TRBJ2-1; D call uncertain. The sequenced sample was blood, either unsorted or a sorted T cell fraction (not recorded which). In DNA, the CDR3 is TGTGCCAGCAGCCAAGTGGTGAGCCCTTACAATGAGCAGTTCTTC. This gives the protein CASSQVVSPYNEQFF.